This T cell receptor beta chain was observed in a study of breast tumors, draining lymph nodes, adjacent tissues. Study-wide findings and caveats: Tumor and nontumor repertoires were significantly more similar in luminal-like than in basal-like breast cancer. Findings are consistent with lymph node origin and intratumoral expansion of most tumor T cells. Tumor repertoires ranked between lymph nodes and nontumor tissue in diversity, with V and J gene preferences.

Notes on this clonotype: Antigen unknown.

Germline assignment: CDR1 MGHDK and CDR2 SYGVNS. This CDR3 is built from 15 residues. V was trimmed by 4 bases and J by 5 bases, leaving 17 bases between them. MiXCR, run by TCRdb on the multiplex PCR reads, gives a single entry per CDR3 protein. The sample shows about 52,000 distinct CDR3 sequences, under 45% of them seen only once. Sequencing input: breast tumor tissue. This receptor was taken from a female donor with breast cancer. Some clones in this sample may be carry-over from other donors' samples. The gene calls are TRBV25-1 and TRBJ2-5, with a weak D call TRBD2 (7 bases). The CDR3 nucleotides are TGTGCCAGCAGTGCTGCCCGGGGGGCGGCGGAGACCCAGTACTTC. Translating gives CASSAARGAAETQYF.